This T cell receptor beta chain was recovered during a study of cytotoxic CD8 clonotypes in ibrutinib-treated CLL (dated by TCRdb to about 2021). About the study as a whole: The cohort had about a dozen relapsed/refractory and around 14 treatment-naive patients; fewer than 18 were IGHV unmutated. Responses were partial in some 24 patients and complete in 2; after median 68 months follow-up, about 15 stayed in remission and 12 progressed. Samples at response were collected after a median of around twelve months of treatment, with a range of about 6 to 36 months. Samples averaged 255,043 productive templates and 90,000 to 100,000 productive rearrangements. Of the 90 or so participants in the trial, about two dozen had longitudinal samples available. Cryopreserved peripheral blood mononuclear cells were collected at three points: before therapy, at response, and at either sustained remission or disease progression. Patients were still on ibrutinib when every remission and progressive disease sample was collected.

The germline V gene encodes CDR1 LNHNV and CDR2 YYDKDF (reference sequence). Germline trimming: 1 base from V, 6 bases from J; junction bases outside gene matches: 1. The CDR3, cysteine through phenylalanine, is 15 amino acids long. The entry retains the CDR3 DNA only, 45 bases that are in frame from base 1. The paper's findings and limits, for the study overall: Sustained-remission and progressing patients did not have matched sampling times, and lymph node repertoires were not examined. Baseline clonality exceeded that of age-matched healthy donors and correlated strongly with circulating CD8+ T-cell counts. Public clonotypes were rare and either shrank or stayed stable during treatment, and the rise in clonality at ibrutinib response reflected expansion of private clonotypes. An increase in clonality was observed at ibrutinib response, with clonality remaining stable during sustained remission and falling back toward baseline at progression.

On a MiSeq, deep resolution sequencing aimed for a depth between 1 in 1 million and 1 in 200,000 T cells, with each clonotype covered 10x on average. The immunoSEQ hsTCRB Kit was used to generate TCR beta libraries. For the original study's pipeline: ImmunoSEQ Data Assistant and ImmunoSEQ Analyzer were used for data analysis, and V, D and J genes were assigned according to IMGT definitions. Clonality, which ranges from 0 to 1, was calculated as one minus the normalized Shannon entropy of productive rearrangement frequencies. Only overrepresented clonotypes making up at least 0.05% of each patient's repertoire were included in the public clonotype analysis. Roughly 12 age-matched healthy donor repertoires from immuneACCESS were used as controls for clonality. Drawn from immuneACCESS, this table holds only the in-frame rearrangements with V and J called that TCRdb kept. Clones are partly lost; checked studies trace under half to an unresolved V gene and leave the rest unexplained. That table is the source of V, J and clone size, and D and trimming were worked out from the DNA. The sample table contains about 39,000 clones; only one count was recorded for 65% to 70% of them. The biggest ten clones account for roughly 6.9% of the sample.

This clone was counted between two and nine times. What antigen it recognizes has not been identified. The input lacks base qualities; no much larger clone sits a single base away. The sample's time point label, decoded: progressive disease on ibrutinib. For TCR beta library preparation, approximately 2 micrograms of genomic DNA was extracted from cryopreserved PBMCs. High-throughput TCR beta sequencing was performed on longitudinal blood samples from CLL patients receiving ibrutinib monotherapy. The patients took part in an open-label, single-center phase 2 trial of ibrutinib monotherapy. The chain is assembled from TRBV15 and TRBJ2-1, and TRBD2 matches 12 of the central bases. The clonotype comes from a human donor with chronic lymphocytic leukemia. The specimen comprised PBMCs, sampled at disease progression, from a patient treated with ibrutinib. Here the CDR3 is given as CATSRAGLAGNEQFF. The nucleotides read TGTGCCACCAGCAGAGCGGGACTAGCGGGCAATGAGCAGTTCTTC.